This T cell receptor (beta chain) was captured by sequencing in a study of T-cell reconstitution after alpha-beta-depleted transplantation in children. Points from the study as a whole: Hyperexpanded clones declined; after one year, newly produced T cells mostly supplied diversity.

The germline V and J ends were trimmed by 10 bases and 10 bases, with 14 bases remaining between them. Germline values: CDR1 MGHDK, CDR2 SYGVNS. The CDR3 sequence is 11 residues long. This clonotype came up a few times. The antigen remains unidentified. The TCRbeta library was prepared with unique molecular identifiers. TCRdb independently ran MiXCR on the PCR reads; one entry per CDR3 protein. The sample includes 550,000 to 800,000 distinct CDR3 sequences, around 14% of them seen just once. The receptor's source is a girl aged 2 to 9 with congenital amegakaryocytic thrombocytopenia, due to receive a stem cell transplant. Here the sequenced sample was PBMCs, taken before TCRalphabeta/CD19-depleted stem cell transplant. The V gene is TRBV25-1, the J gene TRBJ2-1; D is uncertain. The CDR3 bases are TGTGCCACCGACGGCGTGCGGGAGCAGTTCTTC. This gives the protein CATDGVREQFF.